This is a list of T cell receptor beta chains from one sample in a study of blood T cell repertoires in COVID-19. Method: immunoSEQ multiplex PCR; TCRdb's copy keeps in-frame clones and lacks some. The table includes roughly 400,000 clones, around 91% detected once. Specimen: PBMCs or T cells enriched from blood (not recorded which). Source of these receptors: a man younger than 40 who had recovered from COVID-19. Each CDR3 is given with its conserved first and last residue. The D gene is left open where the match is weak. Clone size is not always given. Where it is, it says once, few, many or a class for expanded clones.

clone_size | d_call | j_call | v_call | cdr3_aa | cdr3_nt
. | . | TRBJ2-1 | TRBV27 | CASSLGGVSYNEQFF | TGTGCCAGCAGTTTAGGCGGAGTCTCCTACAATGAGCAGTTCTTC
. | TRBD1 | TRBJ2-7 | TRBV29-1 | CSVEVTGEGEQYF | TGCAGCGTTGAGGTGACAGGGGAAGGGGAGCAGTACTTC
. | . | TRBJ2-5 | TRBV11-1 | CASSFGIAGAQETQYF | TGTGCCAGCAGCTTTGGTATTGCAGGGGCCCAAGAGACCCAGTACTTC
. | TRBD1 | TRBJ2-7 | TRBV4-1 | CASSEVGTGTYEQYF | TGCGCCAGCAGCGAAGTTGGGACAGGGACCTACGAGCAGTACTTC
. | TRBD1 | TRBJ2-5 | TRBV4-2 | CASSRATGGTETQYF | TGTGCCAGCAGCCGCGCAACAGGGGGCACAGAGACCCAGTACTTC
. | . | TRBJ2-7 | TRBV28 | CASSEPLWKLRSPYEQYF | TGTGCCAGCAGCGAGCCTCTCTGGAAACTCCGGAGCCCCTACGAGCAGTACTTC
once | . | TRBJ2-1 | TRBV11-2 | CASSLTANNNEQFF | TGTGCCAGCAGCTTGACAGCAAATAACAATGAGCAGTTCTTC
. | TRBD2 | TRBJ2-5 | TRBV19 | CASSIGSGSQLETQYF | TGTGCCAGTAGTATAGGTAGCGGGAGTCAGTTAGAGACCCAGTACTTC
. | TRBD2 | TRBJ2-7 | TRBV5-1 | CASSLLPGLAGGGEQYF | TGCGCCAGCAGCTTGCTGCCAGGACTAGCGGGAGGGGGAGAGCAGTACTTC
. | . | TRBJ1-2 | TRBV7-9 | CASRTLNGYTF | TGTGCCAGCAGGACACTCAATGGCTACACCTTC
. | . | TRBJ1-6 | TRBV30 | CAWAGMSSYNSPLHF | TGTGCCTGGGCAGGGATGAGCTCCTATAATTCACCCCTCCACTTT
. | . | TRBJ2-3 | TRBV6-5 | CASSPSQGGADTQYF | TGTGCCAGCAGTCCGTCACAGGGTGGCGCAGATACGCAGTATTTT
. | TRBD1 | TRBJ2-7 | TRBV5-6 | CASSLYRTGSYEQYF | TGTGCCAGCAGCTTGTATCGGACAGGGTCCTACGAGCAGTACTTC
. | . | TRBJ1-5 | TRBV28 | CGRRLNQPQHF | TGTGGGAGGCGACTCAATCAGCCCCAGCATTTT
. | . | TRBJ2-5 | TRBV19 | CASSIPGAPKETQYF | TGTGCCAGTAGTATCCCAGGGGCCCCAAAAGAGACCCAGTACTTC
. | TRBD2 | TRBJ2-6 | TRBV2 | CASAGAGANVLTF | TGTGCCAGCGCGGGGGCTGGGGCCAACGTCCTGACTTTC
. | . | TRBJ1-6 | TRBV30 | CAWSGVIRSPLHF | TGTGCCTGGTCAGGGGTAATTCGTTCACCCCTCCACTTT
once | TRBD1 | TRBJ1-1 | TRBV6-4 | CASMGQGDTEAFF | TGTGCCAGTATGGGACAGGGGGACACTGAAGCTTTCTTT
. | . | TRBJ2-5 | TRBV20-1 | CSAGEETQYF | TGCAGTGCCGGAGAGGAGACCCAGTACTTC
once | . | TRBJ2-7 | TRBV28 | CASSLRLVSYEQYF | TGTGCCAGCAGCCTCAGACTCGTCTCCTACGAGCAGTACTTC
. | . | TRBJ2-1 | TRBV5-1 | CASSLADTAYNEQFF | TGCGCCAGCAGCTTGGCGGACACTGCCTACAATGAGCAGTTCTTC
. | TRBD2 | TRBJ2-2 | TRBV28 | CASTFKTSGFNTGELFF | TGTGCCAGCACCTTTAAGACTAGCGGGTTTAACACCGGGGAGCTGTTTTTT
. | . | TRBJ2-7 | TRBV28 | CASSLGGGPAYEQYF | TGTGCCAGCAGTTTGGGTGGCGGGCCGGCCTACGAGCAGTACTTC
. | TRBD2 | TRBJ2-1 | TRBV29-1 | CSVEPTSGTYNEQFF | TGCAGCGTGGAACCTACTAGCGGGACGTACAATGAGCAGTTCTTC
. | TRBD1 | TRBJ1-1 | TRBV24-1 | CATSDSTGGSGAEAFF | TGTGCCACCAGTGATTCGACAGGGGGTTCGGGGGCTGAAGCTTTCTTT
once | . | TRBJ2-3 | TRBV29-1 | CSVARNLLTDTQYF | TGCAGCGTTGCCCGTAACTTACTCACAGATACGCAGTATTTT
. | . | TRBJ1-4 | TRBV7-2 | CASSLQRSANEKLFF | TGTGCCAGCAGCTTACAGAGGTCGGCTAATGAAAAACTGTTTTTT
. | TRBD2 | TRBJ2-7 | TRBV2 | CASHGLAGVEQYF | TGTGCCAGCCATGGACTAGCGGGAGTAGAGCAGTACTTC
. | TRBD1 | TRBJ2-7 | TRBV6-5 | CASSWGTGPYEQYF | TGTGCCAGCAGTTGGGGGACAGGGCCCTACGAGCAGTACTTC
. | . | TRBJ1-6 | TRBV12-3/TRBV12-4 | CASSFFQDSPLHF | TGTGCCAGCAGTTTTTTTCAGGATTCACCCCTCCACTTT
. | . | TRBJ2-5 | TRBV18 | CASSPVFPSQETQYF | TGTGCCAGCTCACCAGTGTTCCCCAGCCAAGAGACCCAGTACTTC
. | . | TRBJ1-2 | TRBV12-3/TRBV12-4 | CASSSGPLYGYTF | TGTGCCAGCAGTAGCGGACCGCTCTATGGCTACACCTTC
. | . | TRBJ1-1 | TRBV19 | CASSLLGSASEAFF | TGTGCCAGTAGTCTCCTGGGCAGTGCTTCTGAAGCTTTCTTT
. | . | TRBJ2-2 | TRBV28 | CASSFERAPGELFF | TGTGCCAGCAGTTTCGAGAGGGCGCCCGGGGAGCTGTTTTTT
once | TRBD1 | TRBJ1-1 | TRBV28 | CASSPDRGAFF | TGTGCCAGCAGCCCCGACAGGGGGGCTTTCTTT
. | TRBD2 | TRBJ2-1 | TRBV27 | CASSFNSGRWFDEQFF | TGTGCCAGCAGTTTCAATAGCGGGAGGTGGTTTGATGAGCAGTTCTTC
few | . | TRBJ2-2 | TRBV2 | CASSSDLGELFF | TGTGCCAGCAGCTCGGACTTAGGGGAGCTGTTTTTT
. | TRBD1 | TRBJ2-1 | TRBV29-1 | CSVNGQGAKFF | TGCAGCGTGAACGGACAGGGGGCGAAGTTCTTC
. | . | TRBJ1-2 | TRBV4-1 | CASSLRSLANYGYTF | TGCGCCAGCAGCCTCCGGTCCCTAGCTAACTATGGCTACACCTTC
. | TRBD2 | TRBJ2-5 | TRBV7-2 | CASSLAPGVSGSNQETQYF | TGTGCCAGCAGCTTAGCGCCCGGGGTCAGCGGGAGCAACCAAGAGACCCAGTACTTC
. | TRBD2 | TRBJ2-1 | TRBV4-2 | CASSPPSGRAAEQFF | TGTGCCAGCAGCCCTCCTAGCGGGAGGGCCGCTGAGCAGTTCTTC
once | . | TRBJ2-1 | TRBV9 | CASSRANPKGEQFF | TGTGCCAGCTCCAGGGCTAACCCCAAGGGTGAGCAGTTCTTC
. | . | TRBJ2-5 | TRBV18 | CASSLAETQYF | TGTGCCAGCTCACTAGCGGAGACCCAGTACTTC
once | . | TRBJ1-2 | TRBV30 | CAWSGRDITNYGYTF | TGTGCCTGGAGCGGCCGGGACATAACTAACTATGGCTACACCTTC
. | TRBD2 | TRBJ2-3 | TRBV28 | CASSLDGFAGGATDTQYF | TGTGCCAGCAGTTTAGACGGGTTTGCGGGAGGAGCCACAGATACGCAGTATTTT
. | . | TRBJ2-7 | TRBV4-1 | CASSQVPGEEQYF | TGCGCCAGCAGCCAAGTACCCGGGGAAGAGCAGTACTTC
. | . | TRBJ2-1 | TRBV7-8 | CASISRDYNEQFF | TGTGCCAGCATTAGTCGGGACTACAATGAGCAGTTCTTC
. | . | TRBJ1-6 | TRBV7-9 | CASSLAQVYSPLHF | TGTGCCAGCAGCTTAGCACAGGTTTACTCACCCCTCCACTTT
. | . | TRBJ2-7 | TRBV30 | CAWSKQGPSEQYF | TGTGCCTGGAGTAAACAGGGACCATCCGAGCAGTACTTC
. | . | TRBJ1-1 | TRBV19 | CASRRLGENTEAFF | TGTGCCAGTAGGAGGTTAGGGGAGAACACTGAAGCTTTCTTT
. | . | TRBJ2-5 | TRBV11-2 | CASSLGNAQLQETQYF | TGTGCCAGCAGCTTAGGCAATGCACAGCTTCAAGAGACCCAGTACTTC